A single T cell receptor beta chain is shown here with its context. Only one count was recorded for this clone. Its target antigen remains unknown. No per-base quality is available; no much larger clone lies one base away. These data belong to a study of shared clonotypes between healthy human individuals (dated by TCRdb to 2018 to 2020). In the study overall: A couple of women and three men aged 18 to 49 years were included in the cohort. Per donor, three plates each were used for CD4 naive and CD4 memory, two for CD8 naive, and one for CD8 memory. The study deeply sequenced blood TCR repertoires of several healthy adults to estimate repertoire size and the extent of clonotype sharing between individuals. Different laboratories and diverse techniques were used to prepare libraries and sequence TCR repertoires, to increase sequencing depth and limit assay-specific biases. Each donor's leukapheresis produced roughly between roughly 0.85 and 9.5 billion PBMCs. Broad study findings and their caveats: Even with the large sequencing depth, rarefaction of the sorted-subset datasets indicated that sequencing was incomplete. Sampling was limited to blood, and TCR repertoires in tissue likely differ from TCR repertoires in blood. When several donors were compared, the shared fraction of clonotypes was roughly 5% for naive CD4, less than 4% for naive CD8, about 2.4% for memory CD4, and 0.4% for memory CD8. Pairwise subsampling led to the expectation that sequencing depth would affect the degree of clonotype sharing among donors. Compared with non-shared clonotypes, clonotypes shared by all four sorted-subset donors had higher generation probabilities. Estimated clonotype richness was generally larger for naive than for memory subsets. Because the study included a small number of donors, the genetic and exposure-history diversity represented was limited.

Using the deep immunoSEQ assay, multiplex PCR amplified TCR CDR3 regions from genomic DNA. For each cell subset, the extracted genomic DNA was distributed evenly across all wells of several immunoSEQ 96-well plates, and each plate served as one replicate. For sorted subsets, 200 to 250 ng of genomic DNA, equivalent to around 29,000 T cell genomes, went into each replicate PCR. Purified libraries were quantified with a Qubit 3.0 fluorometer, sized on a Bioanalyzer 2100, and re-quantified with the KAPA Library Quantification kit. A separate single-read 150-cycle Illumina NextSeq 550 flow cell was used to sequence each immunoSEQ 96-well plate. On the authors' methods: Because the immunoSEQ output held only junctional sequences and lacked quality scores, the filtering could not match the filtering applied to full-length reads. To assign V/J genes and CDR3, sequences were annotated against IMGT germline references using PyIR, a Python wrapper for IgBLAST v1.9. Reads were filtered out if the reads had weak V/J assignments (E-value above 1e-6), no CDR3, stop codons, out-of-frame junctions, or ambiguous translated residues. A V3J clonotype was defined by an identical inferred V gene, J gene, and CDR3 amino acid sequence. Percentage overlap between repertoires was calculated by dividing the number of shared unique clonotypes by the size of the smaller repertoire. Three approaches were used to assess repertoire richness: RTK rarefaction, the Chao1 estimator, and Recon v2.1 estimates of unobserved clonotypes. Generation probabilities were computed with OLGA for all TCRbeta clonotypes obtained by the gDNA method from a handful of donors. TCRdb limited this immuneACCESS table to in-frame rearrangements with V and J called. A share of clones is missing; checked studies link under half to unresolved V genes, and the rest is unexplained. The V and J calls and clone size are taken from that table; D and trimming were inferred from the DNA. This sample has roughly 2 million clones in its table, and 90% to 96% of those were observed once. The ten largest clones capture about 0.13% of the sample.

V gives up 4 bases and J gives up 0 bases, and the segment between their germline ends measures 10 bases. The CDR3 measures 14 amino acids from cysteine to phenylalanine. Here the CDR3 DNA is all that survives: 42 bases in frame from base 1. The germline V gene specifies SQVTM as CDR1 and ANQGSEA as CDR2. Healthy HIV-negative adults with no recently reported acute infections or vaccinations were included as donors. Every donor was a Caucasian adult residing in Nashville, Tennessee, USA. CD4+ T cells were enriched by magnetic negative selection; naive cells were then positively selected on CD45RA, and the negative fraction formed the memory subset. Blood was obtained by leukapheresis, after which PBMCs were separated by Ficoll-Histopaque density gradient centrifugation and cryopreserved in liquid nitrogen vapor phase. Analytical flow cytometry was used to check the purity and quantity of every magnetically sorted T cell population. Each sorted fraction had its genomic DNA isolated and then quantified by UV absorbance on a Nanodrop 2000c.

This sequence originates from a young man in good health. Sequences were obtained from naive CD4+ T cells sorted from blood. The cell subset or site label, as the study defines it: CD45RA+ positively selected. The receptor chain draws on TRBV29-1 and TRBJ2-1; the D segment may tentatively be TRBD1 or TRBD2, each giving 6 matched bases. The CDR3: CSVGGASSYNEQFF. The DNA is as follows: TGCAGCGTTGGGGGGGCGAGCTCCTACAATGAGCAGTTCTTC.